This T cell receptor beta chain comes out of a study of technical replicates of blood from several donors. Germline values: CDR1 SGHVS, CDR2 FQNEAQ. V lost 4 bases to trimming and J lost 4 bases; unmatched junction nucleotides: 10. The CDR3 is made up of 16 amino acids. Clones were sequenced by immunoSEQ multiplex PCR, and TCRdb holds only the in-frame ones, with some missing. Among over 50,000 clones listed, about 94% were seen once. The specimen sequenced was PBMCs. The chain has TRBV7-8 and TRBJ1-5; 7 bases agree with TRBD1. This TCR was sampled from a human donor in good health. Some clones in this sample may be carry-over from other donors' samples. CDR3 nucleotides: TGTGCCAGCAGCTCAAGGGGGCGGGAGGTAAATCAGCCCCAGCATTTT. Its translation is CASSSRGREVNQPQHF.